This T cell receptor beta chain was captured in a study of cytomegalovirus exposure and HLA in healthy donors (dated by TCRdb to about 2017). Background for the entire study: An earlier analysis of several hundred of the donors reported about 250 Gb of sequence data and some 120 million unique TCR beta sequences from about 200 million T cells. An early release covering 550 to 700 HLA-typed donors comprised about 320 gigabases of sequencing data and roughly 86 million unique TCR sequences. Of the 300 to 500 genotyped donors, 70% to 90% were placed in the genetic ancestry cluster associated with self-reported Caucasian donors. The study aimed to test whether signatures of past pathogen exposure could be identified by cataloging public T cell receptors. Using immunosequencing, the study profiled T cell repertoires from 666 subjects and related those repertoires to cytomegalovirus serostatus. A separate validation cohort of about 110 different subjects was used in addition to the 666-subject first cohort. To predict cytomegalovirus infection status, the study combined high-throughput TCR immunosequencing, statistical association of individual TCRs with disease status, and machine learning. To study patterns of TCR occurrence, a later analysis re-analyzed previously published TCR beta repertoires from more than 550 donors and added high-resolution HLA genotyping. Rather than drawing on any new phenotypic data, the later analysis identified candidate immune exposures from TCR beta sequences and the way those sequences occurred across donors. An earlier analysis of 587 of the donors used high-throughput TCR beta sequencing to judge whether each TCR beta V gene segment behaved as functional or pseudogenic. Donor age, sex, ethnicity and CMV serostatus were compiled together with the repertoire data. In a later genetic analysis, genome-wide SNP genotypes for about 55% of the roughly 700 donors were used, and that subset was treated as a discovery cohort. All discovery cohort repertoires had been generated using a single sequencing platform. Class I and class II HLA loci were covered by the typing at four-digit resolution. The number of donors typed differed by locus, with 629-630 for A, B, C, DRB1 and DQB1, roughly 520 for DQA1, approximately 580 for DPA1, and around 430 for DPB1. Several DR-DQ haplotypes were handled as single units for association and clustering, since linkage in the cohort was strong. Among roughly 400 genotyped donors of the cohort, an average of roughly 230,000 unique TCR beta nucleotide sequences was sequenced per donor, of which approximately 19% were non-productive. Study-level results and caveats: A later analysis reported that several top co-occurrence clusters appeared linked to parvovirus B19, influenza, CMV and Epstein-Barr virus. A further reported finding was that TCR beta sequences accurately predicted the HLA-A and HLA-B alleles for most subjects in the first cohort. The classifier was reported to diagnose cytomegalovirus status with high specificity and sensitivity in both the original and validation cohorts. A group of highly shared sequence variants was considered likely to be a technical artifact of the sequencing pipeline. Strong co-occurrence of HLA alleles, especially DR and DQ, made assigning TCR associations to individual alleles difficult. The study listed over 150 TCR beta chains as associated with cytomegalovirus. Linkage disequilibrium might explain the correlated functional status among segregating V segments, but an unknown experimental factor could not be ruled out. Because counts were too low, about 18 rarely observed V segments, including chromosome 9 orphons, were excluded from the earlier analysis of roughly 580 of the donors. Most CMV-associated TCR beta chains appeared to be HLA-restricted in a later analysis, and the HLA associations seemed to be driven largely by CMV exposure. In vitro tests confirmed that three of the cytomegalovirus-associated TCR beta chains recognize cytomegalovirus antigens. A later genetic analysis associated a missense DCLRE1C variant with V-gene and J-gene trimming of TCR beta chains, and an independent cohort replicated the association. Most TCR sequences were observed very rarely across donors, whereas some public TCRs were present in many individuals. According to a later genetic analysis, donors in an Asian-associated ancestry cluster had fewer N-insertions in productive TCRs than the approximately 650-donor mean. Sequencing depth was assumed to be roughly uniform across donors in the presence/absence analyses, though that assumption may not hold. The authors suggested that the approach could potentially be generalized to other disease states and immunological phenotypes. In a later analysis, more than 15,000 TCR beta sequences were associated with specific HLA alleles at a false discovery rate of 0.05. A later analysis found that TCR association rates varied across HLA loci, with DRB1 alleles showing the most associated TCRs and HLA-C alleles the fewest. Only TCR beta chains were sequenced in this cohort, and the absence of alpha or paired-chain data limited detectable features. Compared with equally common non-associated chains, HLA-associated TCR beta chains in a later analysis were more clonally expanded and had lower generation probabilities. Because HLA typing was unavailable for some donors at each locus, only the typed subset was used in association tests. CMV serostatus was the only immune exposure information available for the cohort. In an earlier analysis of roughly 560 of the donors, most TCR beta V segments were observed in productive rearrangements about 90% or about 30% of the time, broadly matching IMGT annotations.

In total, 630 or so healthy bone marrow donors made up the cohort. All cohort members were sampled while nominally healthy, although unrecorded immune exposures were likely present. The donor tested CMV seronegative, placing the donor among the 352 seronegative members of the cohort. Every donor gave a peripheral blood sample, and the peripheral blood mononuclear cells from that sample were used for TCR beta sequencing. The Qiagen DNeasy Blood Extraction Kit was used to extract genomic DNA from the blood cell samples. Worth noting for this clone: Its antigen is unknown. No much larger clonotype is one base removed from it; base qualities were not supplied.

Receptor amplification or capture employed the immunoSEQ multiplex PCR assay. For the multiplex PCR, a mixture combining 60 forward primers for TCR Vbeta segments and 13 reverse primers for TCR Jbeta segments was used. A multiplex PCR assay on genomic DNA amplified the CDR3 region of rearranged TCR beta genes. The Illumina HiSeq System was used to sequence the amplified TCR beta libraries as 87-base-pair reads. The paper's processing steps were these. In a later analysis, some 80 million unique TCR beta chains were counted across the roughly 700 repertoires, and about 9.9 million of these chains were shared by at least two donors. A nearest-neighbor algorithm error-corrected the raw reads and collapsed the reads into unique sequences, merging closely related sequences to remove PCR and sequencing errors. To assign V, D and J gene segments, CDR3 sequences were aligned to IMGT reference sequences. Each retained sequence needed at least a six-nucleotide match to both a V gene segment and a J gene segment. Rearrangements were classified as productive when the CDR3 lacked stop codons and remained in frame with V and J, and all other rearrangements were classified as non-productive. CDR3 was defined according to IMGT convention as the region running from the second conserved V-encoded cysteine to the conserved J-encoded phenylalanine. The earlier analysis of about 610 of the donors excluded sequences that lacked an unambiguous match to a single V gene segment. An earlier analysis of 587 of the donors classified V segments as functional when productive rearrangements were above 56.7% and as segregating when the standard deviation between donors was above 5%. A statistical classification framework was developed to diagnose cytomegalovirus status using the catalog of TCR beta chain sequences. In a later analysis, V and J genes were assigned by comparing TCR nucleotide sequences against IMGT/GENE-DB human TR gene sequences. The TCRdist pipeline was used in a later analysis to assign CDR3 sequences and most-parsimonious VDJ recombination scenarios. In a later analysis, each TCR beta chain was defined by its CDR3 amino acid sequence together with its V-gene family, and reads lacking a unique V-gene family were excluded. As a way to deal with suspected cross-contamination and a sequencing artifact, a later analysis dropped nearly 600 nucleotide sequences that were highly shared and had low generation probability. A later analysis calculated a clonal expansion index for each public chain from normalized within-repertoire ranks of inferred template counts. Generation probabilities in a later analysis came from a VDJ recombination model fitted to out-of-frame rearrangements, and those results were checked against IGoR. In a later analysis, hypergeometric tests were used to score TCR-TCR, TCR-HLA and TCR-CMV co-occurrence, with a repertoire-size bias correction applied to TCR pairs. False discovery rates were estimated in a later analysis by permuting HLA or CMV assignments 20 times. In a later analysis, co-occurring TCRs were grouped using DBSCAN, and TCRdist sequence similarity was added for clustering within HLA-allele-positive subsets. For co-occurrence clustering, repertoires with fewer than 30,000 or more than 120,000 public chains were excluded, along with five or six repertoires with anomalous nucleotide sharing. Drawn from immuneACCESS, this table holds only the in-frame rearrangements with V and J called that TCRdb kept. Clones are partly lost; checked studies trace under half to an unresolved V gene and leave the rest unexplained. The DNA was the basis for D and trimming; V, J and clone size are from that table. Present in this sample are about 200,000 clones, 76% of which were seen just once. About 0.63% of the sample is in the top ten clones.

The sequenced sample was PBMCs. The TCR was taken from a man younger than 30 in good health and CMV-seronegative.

Here is the DNA: TGTGCCACCAGCAGAGAGTTCTCCGGACAGAGCTCCTACAATGAGCAGTTCTTC. This is translated as CATSREFSGQSSYNEQFF. The receptor chain draws on TRBV15 and TRBJ2-1; a tentative D match to TRBD1 spans 6 bases. At the junction V is shortened by 0 bases and J by 0 bases, with 15 bases in between. For CDR1 and CDR2, the germline V gene (reference sequence) lists LNHNV and YYDKDF. Including cysteine and phenylalanine, the CDR3 has 18 amino acids. The DNA shown is the 54-base CDR3, in frame from base 1.